This paragraph reports one TCR beta chain. The target of this receptor is not known. One base away there is no much larger clone; base qualities are not given. The junction shows trimming of 6 bases on V and 1 base on J, plus 12 bases between the germline ends. CDR1 and CDR2, looked up from the germline V gene, are MDHEN and SYDVKM. The CDR3, cysteine through phenylalanine, is 15 amino acids long. CDR3 DNA is the only sequence kept; it has 45 bases, read in frame from the first base. The High Capacity cDNA Reverse Transcription Kit was used to reverse transcribe all of the isolated RNA, meaning that expressed TCRB transcripts were what got sequenced. Deep immunoSEQ sequencing was applied to naive, central memory and regulatory T cell samples, giving an average of roughly 3.5 million total reads per sample. Sorted cells were lysed in RLT buffer and RNA was extracted with DNase-treated RNeasy Micro or Mini kits, depending on cell number. To prevent cross-contamination, each cell subset was processed individually, whereas patient and healthy donor samples were processed jointly. Using the immunoSEQ multiplex PCR, TCRB sequences were amplified from cDNA into 87-bp fragments spanning the CDR3 region. Sequencing of the amplicons was performed on the Illumina HiSeq platform. The original methods were these. PCR bias was computationally corrected using synthetic template baselines, reads within Hamming distance 2 were collapsed, and singletons that could not be merged were discarded. Reads were aligned against IMGT so that V, D and J genes, CDR3 length and insertions or deletions at six rearrangement sites could be assigned. Within each subset, clonotype counts were normalized to sorted cell number, and only after that were true diversity and Gini coefficients computed with the tcR R package. Repertoire sharing was quantified using the overlap coefficient calculated on TCRB nucleotide sequences. Out-of-frame TCRB sequences from naive cells were analyzed as a proxy for the pre-selection repertoire. Here the immuneACCESS table is served through TCRdb, limited to in-frame sequences with V and J called. Missing clones are a known gap in these copies; in checked studies unresolved V genes cover under half, and the rest lacks a known reason. V, J and clone size are those of that table, while D and trimming were read from the DNA. The sample has 900,000 or so clones on record, 15% to 20% of them singletons. 0.023% of the sample lies in the top ten.

These data come from a study of beta chain features in type 1 diabetes (dated by TCRdb to 2017 to 2018). For context, the study as a whole: No differences in mean age, gender distribution, total cell number or subset yield were found between patients and healthy donors. A total of roughly 98,000,000 sorted cells were examined across all samples, and RNA yield correlated strongly with the number of cells per subset. The study compared TCRB repertoires of sorted circulating CD4+ T cell subsets between recently diagnosed type 1 diabetes patients and matched healthy donors. Naive and central memory subsets were obtained from all 30 or so donors, but regulatory and stem cell-like memory subsets were isolated from only 8 patients and roughly 8 healthy donors.

Each donor gave one peripheral blood draw, averaging approximately 120 mL, which was collected into heparinised tubes. A BD FACSAria II was used to sort naive, central memory, regulatory and stem cell-like memory CD4+ T cells with a panel that included CD45RO, CCR7, CD25, CD127, CD95 and CD27. Purity was above 95% for every sorted population. PBMCs were isolated immediately by Lymphoprep density gradient centrifugation and stained directly without culture. To minimize batch effects, samples were stained and sorted in pairs, one healthy donor with one patient per experiment. What the authors observed across the whole study: Naive, central memory and regulatory TCRB repertoires appeared to be more similar among patients than among healthy donors. Because small numbers of individuals were included in the HLA sub-analyses, any influence of HLA type on TCRB rearrangement was left unresolved. PCR may preferentially amplify shorter templates, but because patient and control samples were amplified and corrected together, any resulting skew would affect both groups equally. Fewer insertions and more nucleotide deletions at VDJ recombination sites were observed in patients with type 1 diabetes, implying thymic rearrangement abnormalities. Because cDNA was sequenced instead of genomic DNA, highly expressing activated cells could be over-represented, though the groups showed no difference in activation or CD3 levels. A moderate but significant shortening of TCRB CDR3 length was observed in type 1 diabetes patients in all four CD4+ subsets.

In this chain, TRBV28 is recombined with TRBJ2-2; the D gene is unclear. This clonotype was sampled from a woman aged 18 to 35 in good health. What was sequenced was naive CD4+ T cells from blood. The sample's cell subset or site, from its label and the paper: true naive CD4+ T cells. The CDR3 region reads CASRLSHGNTGELFF. The DNA sequence follows: TGTGCCAGCAGACTATCCCACGGGAACACCGGGGAGCTGTTTTTT.